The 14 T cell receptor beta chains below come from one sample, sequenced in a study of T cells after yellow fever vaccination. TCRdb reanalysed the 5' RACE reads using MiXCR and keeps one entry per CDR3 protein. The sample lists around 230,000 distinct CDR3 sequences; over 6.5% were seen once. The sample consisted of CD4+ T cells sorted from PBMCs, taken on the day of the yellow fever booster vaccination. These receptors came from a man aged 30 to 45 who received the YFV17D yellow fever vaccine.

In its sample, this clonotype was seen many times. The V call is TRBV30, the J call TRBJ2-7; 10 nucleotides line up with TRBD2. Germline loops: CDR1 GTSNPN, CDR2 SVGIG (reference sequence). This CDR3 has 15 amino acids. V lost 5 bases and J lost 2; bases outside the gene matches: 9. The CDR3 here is CAWGSGTSVAYEQYF. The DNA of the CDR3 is TGTGCCTGGGGATCCGGGACTAGCGTTGCCTACGAGCAGTACTTC.

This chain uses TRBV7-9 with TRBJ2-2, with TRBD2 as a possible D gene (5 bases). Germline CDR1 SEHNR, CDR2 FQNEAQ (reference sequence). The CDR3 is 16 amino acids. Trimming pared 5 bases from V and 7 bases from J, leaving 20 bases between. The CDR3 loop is CASSLEGSQRSGELFF. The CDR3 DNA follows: TGTGCCAGCAGCCTTGAGGGCTCGCAAAGGAGCGGGGAGCTGTTTTTT. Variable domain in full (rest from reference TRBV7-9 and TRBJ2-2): DTGVSQNPRHKITKRGQNVTFRCDPISEHNRLYWYRQTLGQGPEFLTYFQNEAQLEKSRLLSDRFSAERPKGSFSTLEIQRTEQGDSAMYLCASSLEGSQRSGELFFGEGSRLTVL.

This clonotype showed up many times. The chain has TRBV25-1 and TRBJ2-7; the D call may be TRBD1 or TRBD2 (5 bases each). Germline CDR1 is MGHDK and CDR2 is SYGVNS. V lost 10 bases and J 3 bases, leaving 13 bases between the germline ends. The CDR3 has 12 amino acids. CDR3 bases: TGTGCCACCGGGAAAGGGGTCTACGAGCAGTACTTC. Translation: CATGKGVYEQYF.

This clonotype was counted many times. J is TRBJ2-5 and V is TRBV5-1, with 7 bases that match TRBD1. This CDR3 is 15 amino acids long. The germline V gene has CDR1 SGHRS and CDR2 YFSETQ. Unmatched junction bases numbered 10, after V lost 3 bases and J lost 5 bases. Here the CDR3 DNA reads TGCGCCAGCAGCTACGGGACCAGCAGGGGGGAGACCCAGTACTTC. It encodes CASSYGTSRGETQYF.

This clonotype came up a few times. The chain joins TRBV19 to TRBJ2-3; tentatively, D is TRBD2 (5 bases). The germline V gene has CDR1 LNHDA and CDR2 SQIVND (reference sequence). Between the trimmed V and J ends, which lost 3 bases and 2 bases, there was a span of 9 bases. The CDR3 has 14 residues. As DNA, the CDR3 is TGTGCCAGTAGTATCGAGCGGTTCACAGATACGCAGTATTTT. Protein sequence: CASSIERFTDTQYF.

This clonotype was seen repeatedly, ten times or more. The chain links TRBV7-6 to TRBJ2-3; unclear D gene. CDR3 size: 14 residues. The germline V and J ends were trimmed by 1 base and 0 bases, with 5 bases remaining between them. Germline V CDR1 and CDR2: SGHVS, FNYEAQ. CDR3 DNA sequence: TGTGCCAGCAGCTTAGGGGTTAGCACAGATACGCAGTATTTT. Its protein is CASSLGVSTDTQYF.

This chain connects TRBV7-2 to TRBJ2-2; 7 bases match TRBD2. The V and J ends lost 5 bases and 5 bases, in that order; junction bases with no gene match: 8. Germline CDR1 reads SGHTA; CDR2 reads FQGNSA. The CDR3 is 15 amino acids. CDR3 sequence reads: CASSPPGLLTGELFF. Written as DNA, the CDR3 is TGTGCCAGCAGCCCTCCGGGACTACTTACCGGGGAGCTGTTTTTT.

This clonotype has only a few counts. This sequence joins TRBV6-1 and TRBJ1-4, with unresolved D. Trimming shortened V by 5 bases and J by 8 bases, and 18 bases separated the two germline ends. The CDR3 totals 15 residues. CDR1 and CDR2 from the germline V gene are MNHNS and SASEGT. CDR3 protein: CASSLSLSGREKLFF. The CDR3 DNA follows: TGTGCCAGCAGTCTAAGCCTATCCGGGAGAGAAAAACTGTTTTTT.

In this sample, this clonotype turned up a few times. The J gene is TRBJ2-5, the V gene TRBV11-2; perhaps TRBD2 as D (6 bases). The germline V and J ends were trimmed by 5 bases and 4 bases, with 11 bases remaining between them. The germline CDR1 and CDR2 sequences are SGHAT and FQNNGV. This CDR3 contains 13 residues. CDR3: CASSIGGVETQYF. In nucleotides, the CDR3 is TGTGCCAGCAGCATCGGAGGGGTAGAGACCCAGTACTTC.

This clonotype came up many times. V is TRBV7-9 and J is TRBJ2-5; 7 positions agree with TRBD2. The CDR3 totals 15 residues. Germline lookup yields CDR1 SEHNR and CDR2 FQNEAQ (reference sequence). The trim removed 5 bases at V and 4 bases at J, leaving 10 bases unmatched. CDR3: CASSPLSGMAETQYF. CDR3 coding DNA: TGTGCCAGCAGCCCACTCAGCGGGATGGCAGAGACCCAGTACTTC.

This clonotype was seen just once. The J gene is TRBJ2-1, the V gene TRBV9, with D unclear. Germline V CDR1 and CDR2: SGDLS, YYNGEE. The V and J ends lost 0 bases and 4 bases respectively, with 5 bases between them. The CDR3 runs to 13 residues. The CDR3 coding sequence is TGTGCCAGCAGCGTAGGCAGATACAATGAGCAGTTCTTC. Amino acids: CASSVGRYNEQFF.

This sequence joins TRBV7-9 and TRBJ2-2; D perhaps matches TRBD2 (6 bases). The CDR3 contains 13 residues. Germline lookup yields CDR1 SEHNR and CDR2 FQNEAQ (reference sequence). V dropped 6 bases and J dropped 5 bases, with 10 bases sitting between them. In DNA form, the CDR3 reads TGTGCCAGCAGTCGCAGCGGGACCGGGGAGCTGTTTTTT. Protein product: CASSRSGTGELFF.

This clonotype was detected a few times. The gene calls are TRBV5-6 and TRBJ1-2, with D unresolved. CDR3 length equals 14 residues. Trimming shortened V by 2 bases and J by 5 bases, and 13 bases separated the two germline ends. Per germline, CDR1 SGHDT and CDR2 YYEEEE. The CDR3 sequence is CASSFARGRYGYTF. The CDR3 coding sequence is TGTGCCAGCAGCTTCGCCCGCGGGAGGTATGGCTACACCTTC.

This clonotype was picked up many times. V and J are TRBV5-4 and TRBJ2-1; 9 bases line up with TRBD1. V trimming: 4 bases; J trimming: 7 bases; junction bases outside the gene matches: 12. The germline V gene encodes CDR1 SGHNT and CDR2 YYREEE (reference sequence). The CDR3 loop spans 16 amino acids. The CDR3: CASSLGAGTGSNEQFF. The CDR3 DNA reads TGTGCCAGCAGCCTAGGAGCCGGGACAGGGTCAAATGAGCAGTTCTTC.